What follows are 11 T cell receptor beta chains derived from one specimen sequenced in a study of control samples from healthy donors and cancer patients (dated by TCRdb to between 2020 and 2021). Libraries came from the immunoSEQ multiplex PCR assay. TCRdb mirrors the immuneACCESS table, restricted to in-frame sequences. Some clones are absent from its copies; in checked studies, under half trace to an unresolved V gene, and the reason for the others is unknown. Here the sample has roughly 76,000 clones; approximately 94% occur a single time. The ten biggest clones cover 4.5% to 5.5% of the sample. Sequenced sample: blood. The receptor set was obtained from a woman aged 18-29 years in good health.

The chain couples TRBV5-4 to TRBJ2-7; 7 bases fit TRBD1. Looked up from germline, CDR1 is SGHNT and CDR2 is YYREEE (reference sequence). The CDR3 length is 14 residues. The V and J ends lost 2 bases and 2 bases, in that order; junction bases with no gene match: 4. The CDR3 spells CASSLTQGTYEQYF. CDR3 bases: TGTGCCAGCAGCTTAACACAGGGGACCTACGAGCAGTACTTC.

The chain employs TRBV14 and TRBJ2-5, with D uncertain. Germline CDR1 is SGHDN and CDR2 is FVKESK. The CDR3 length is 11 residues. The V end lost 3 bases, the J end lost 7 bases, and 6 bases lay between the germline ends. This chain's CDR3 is CASSHGPTQYF. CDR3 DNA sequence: TGTGCCAGCAGCCATGGTCCGACCCAGTACTTC.

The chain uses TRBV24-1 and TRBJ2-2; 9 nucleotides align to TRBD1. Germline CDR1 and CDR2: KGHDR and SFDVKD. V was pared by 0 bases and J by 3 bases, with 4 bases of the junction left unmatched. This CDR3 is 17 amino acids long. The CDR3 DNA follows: TGTGCCACCAGTGATTTGCGGGACAGGGTGGACACCGGGGAGCTGTTTTTT. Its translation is CATSDLRDRVDTGELFF.

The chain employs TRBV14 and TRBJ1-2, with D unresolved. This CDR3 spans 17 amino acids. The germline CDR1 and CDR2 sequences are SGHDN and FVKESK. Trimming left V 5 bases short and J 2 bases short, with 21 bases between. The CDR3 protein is CASSVTMTFRKNYGYTF. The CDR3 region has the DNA TGTGCCAGCAGCGTAACTATGACATTCAGGAAAAACTATGGCTACACCTTC. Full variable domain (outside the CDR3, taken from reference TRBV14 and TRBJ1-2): EAGVTQFPSHSVIEKGQTVTLRCDPISGHDNLYWYRRVMGKEIKFLLHFVKESKQDESGMPNNRFLAERTGGTYSTLKVQPAELEDSGVYFCASSVTMTFRKNYGYTFGSGTRLTVV.

The CDR3 protein is CASSGQKGQPQHF. CDR3 nucleotides: TGTGCCAGCAGCGGACAGAAAGGCCAGCCCCAGCATTTT. The chain employs TRBV2 and TRBJ1-5, with D possibly TRBD1 on 6 matching bases. The CDR3 runs to 13 residues. The V and J ends lost 6 bases and 7 bases respectively, with 13 bases between them. Germline loops: CDR1 SNHLY, CDR2 FYNNEI.

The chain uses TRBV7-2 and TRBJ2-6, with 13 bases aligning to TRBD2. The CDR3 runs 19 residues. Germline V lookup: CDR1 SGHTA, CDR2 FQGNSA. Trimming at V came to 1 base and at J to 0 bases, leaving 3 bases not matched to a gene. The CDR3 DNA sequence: TGTGCCAGCAGCTTAGTGAGACTAGCGGGAGGCTCTGGGGCCAACGTCCTGACTTTC. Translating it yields CASSLVRLAGGSGANVLTF.

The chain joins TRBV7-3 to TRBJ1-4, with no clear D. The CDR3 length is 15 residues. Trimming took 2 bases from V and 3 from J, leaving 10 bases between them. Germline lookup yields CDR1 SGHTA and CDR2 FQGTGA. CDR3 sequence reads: CASSLYGSPNEKLFF. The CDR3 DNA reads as TGTGCCAGCAGCTTATACGGGAGCCCTAATGAAAAACTGTTTTTT. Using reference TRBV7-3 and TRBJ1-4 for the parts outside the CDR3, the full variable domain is GAGVSQTPSNKVTEKGKYVELRCDPISGHTALYWYRQSLGQGPEFLIYFQGTGAADDSGLPNDRFFAVRPEGSVSTLKIQRTERGDSAVYLCASSLYGSPNEKLFFGSGTQLSVL.

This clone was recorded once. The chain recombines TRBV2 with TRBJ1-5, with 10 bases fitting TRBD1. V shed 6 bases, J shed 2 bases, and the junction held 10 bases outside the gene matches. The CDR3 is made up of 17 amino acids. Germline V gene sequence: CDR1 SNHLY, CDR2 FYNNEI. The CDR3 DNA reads TGTGCCAGCAGGACCGGGACAGGGGTTTTGCGCAATCAGCCCCAGCATTTT. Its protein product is CASRTGTGVLRNQPQHF.

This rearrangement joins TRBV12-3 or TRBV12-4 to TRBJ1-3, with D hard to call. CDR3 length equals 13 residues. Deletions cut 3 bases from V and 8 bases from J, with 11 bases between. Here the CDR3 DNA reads TGTGCCAGCAGTTTGATTAGCCGTGACACCATATATTTT. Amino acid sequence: CASSLISRDTIYF.

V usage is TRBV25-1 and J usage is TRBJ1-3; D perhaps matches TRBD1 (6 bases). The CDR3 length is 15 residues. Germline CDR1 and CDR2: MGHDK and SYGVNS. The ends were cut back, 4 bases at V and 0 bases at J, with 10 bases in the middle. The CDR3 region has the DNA TGTGCCAGCAGTGTACAGGGAAACTCTGGAAACACCATATATTTT. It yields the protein CASSVQGNSGNTIYF.

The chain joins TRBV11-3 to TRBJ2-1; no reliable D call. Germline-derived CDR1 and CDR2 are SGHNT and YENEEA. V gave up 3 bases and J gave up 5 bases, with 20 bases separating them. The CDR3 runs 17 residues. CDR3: CASSFRPAITANNEQFF. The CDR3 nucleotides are TGTGCCAGCAGCTTTCGCCCGGCTATCACGGCGAACAATGAGCAGTTCTTC. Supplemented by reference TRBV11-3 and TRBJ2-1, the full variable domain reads EAGVVQSPRYKIIEKKQPVAFWCNPISGHNTLYWYLQNLGQGPELLIRYENEEAVDDSQLPKDRFSAERLKGVDSTLKIQPAELGDSAVYLCASSFRPAITANNEQFFGPGTRLTVL.